These 21 T cell receptor beta chains came from one sample sequenced in a study of shared clonotypes between healthy human individuals. Clones were sequenced by immunoSEQ multiplex PCR, and TCRdb holds only the in-frame ones, with some missing. The sample gives some 580,000 clones, less than 98% of which show up once; around 0.057% is in the top ten. The sequenced material came from naive CD4+ T cells sorted from blood. Documented subset: CD45RA+ positively selected. These receptors originate from a woman in her 30s in good health.

Details on this clone: A read error may produce the germline difference seen at one junction end. This CDR3 reads CVSSHYRDRSSGANVLTF. The CDR3 DNA reads TGTGTCAGCAGCCACTACAGGGATAGAAGTTCTGGGGCCAACGTCCTGACTTTC. This chain uses TRBV14 with TRBJ2-6; weak D call: TRBD1 (6 bases). This CDR3 spans 18 amino acids. From germline, CDR1 is SGHDN and CDR2 FVKESK.

This rearrangement joins TRBV4-1 to TRBJ2-7; a weak D match, TRBD2 (5 bases). This CDR3 contains 16 residues. The V end lost 1 base, the J end lost 1 base, and 14 bases lay between the germline ends. CDR1 is MGHRA, CDR2 YSYEKL, per germline. CDR3 coding DNA: TGCGCCAGCAGCCAAGGCGACGGGATGGGGTCCTACGAGCAGTACTTC. Amino acid sequence: CASSQGDGMGSYEQYF.

In DNA form, the CDR3 reads TGTGCCCAGGGGCTAGCGGCCTACGAGCAGTACTTC. The encoded protein is CAQGLAAYEQYF. The gene calls are TRBV30 and TRBJ2-5, with D possibly being TRBD2 (7 bases). Gene TRBJ2-7 matches the end of the DNA better, so the J call may be wrong. The CDR3 has 12 amino acids. Germline V gives CDR1 GTSNPN, CDR2 SVGIG (reference sequence).

V is TRBV30 and J is TRBJ1-1; D not resolved. There are 12 residues in the CDR3. Germline V gene lookup returns CDR1 GTSNPN and CDR2 SVGIG (reference sequence). CDR3 in amino acids: CASRGGFTEAFF. CDR3 in DNA: TGTGCTTCCCGGGGAGGGTTCACTGAAGCTTTCTTT.

This rearrangement joins TRBV27 to TRBJ1-5; the D is unclear. Germline V CDR1 and CDR2: MNHEY, SMNVEV (reference sequence). V lost 3 bases and J lost 6, with 9 bases in between. This CDR3 contains 13 residues. Here the CDR3 DNA reads TGTGCCAGCAGTTTGGGTTGGAGTCAGCCCCAGCATTTT. This encodes CASSLGWSQPQHF.

This sequence joins TRBV7-2 and TRBJ2-5; the match to TRBD1 covers 9 bases. The CDR3 is made up of 15 amino acids. Trimming cost V 4 bases and J 5 bases; bases outside gene matches: 8. Germline-derived CDR1 and CDR2 are SGHTA and FQGNSA. The CDR3 DNA sequence: TGTGCCAGCAGCTACCGGGACAGGGCTTGGGAGACCCAGTACTTC. Its translation is CASSYRDRAWETQYF.

The rearrangement links TRBV4-1 to TRBJ2-3, with TRBD1 matching over 9 bases. Germline-derived CDR1 and CDR2 are MGHRA and YSYEKL. Losses at the gene ends were 5 bases for V and 4 bases for J; bases not matched to a gene: 13. The length of the CDR3 is 17 residues. The CDR3 region is CASSSPSGTGTSDTQYF. The DNA for the CDR3 is TGCGCCAGCAGCTCTCCGTCCGGGACAGGGACGTCAGATACGCAGTATTTT.

The chain recombines TRBV19 with TRBJ2-2; D is ambiguous. Trimming took off 3 bases at V and 5 bases at J, with 10 bases between the two ends. CDR1 is LNHDA, CDR2 SQIVND, per germline (reference sequence). CDR3 length equals 14 residues. DNA for the CDR3: TGTGCCAGTAGTATCGCGGTTGGTACCGGGGAGCTGTTTTTT. It yields the protein CASSIAVGTGELFF.

This sequence joins TRBV20-1 and TRBJ2-5, with D uncertain. The DNA end is more similar to TRBJ2-7, so the J call may be wrong. Germline CDR1 DFQATT, CDR2 SNEGSKA (reference sequence). The CDR3 is made up of 11 amino acids. In DNA form, the CDR3 reads TGCAGTGCTAGGATCTCCTACGAGCAGTACTTC. It specifies CSARISYEQYF.

The chain links TRBV25-1 to TRBJ2-1; 8 nucleotides agree with TRBD2. V lost 6 bases, J lost 6 bases, and 13 bases stayed unmatched. Germline CDR1 and CDR2: MGHDK and SYGVNS. The CDR3 is 16 residues long. The chain's CDR3 is CASSHTSGPTGNEQFF. CDR3 nucleotides: TGTGCCAGCAGCCATACTAGCGGCCCAACCGGCAATGAGCAGTTCTTC.

The chain couples TRBV18 to TRBJ2-1, with D unresolved. The CDR3 extends over 15 amino acids. Germline V gene lookup returns CDR1 KGHSH and CDR2 LQKENI. V lost 1 base to trimming and J lost 2 bases, with 9 bases between them. CDR3 amino acids: CASSPLQNPYNEQFF. The CDR3 bases are TGTGCCAGCTCACCACTTCAGAACCCCTACAATGAGCAGTTCTTC.

The chain employs TRBV10-3 and TRBJ1-4; D is undetermined. Trimming took off 6 bases at V and 2 bases at J, with 13 bases between the two ends. The CDR3 sequence is 15 residues long. Per the germline V gene, CDR1 is ENHRY and CDR2 is SYGVKD. The CDR3 nucleotides are TGTGCCATCAGATCGGCCGGAGCTACTAATGAAAAACTGTTTTTT. Amino acid sequence: CAIRSAGATNEKLFF.

CDR3 sequence (DNA): TGTGCCAGCACAACAGTCGGGACTAACACTGAAGCTTTCTTT. Protein: CASTTVGTNTEAFF. This rearrangement joins TRBV7-9 to TRBJ1-1; the D gene is possibly TRBD1 (5 bases). Trimming cost V 7 bases and J 2 bases, with 14 bases left between them. The CDR3 is 14 amino acids. Germline lookup yields CDR1 SEHNR and CDR2 FQNEAQ (reference sequence). Using reference TRBV7-9 and TRBJ1-1 for the parts outside the CDR3, the full variable domain is DTGVSQNPRHKITKRGQNVTFRCDPISEHNRLYWYRQTLGQGPEFLTYFQNEAQLEKSRLLSDRFSAERPKGSFSTLEIQRTEQGDSAMYLCASTTVGTNTEAFFGQGTRLTVV.

The rearrangement links TRBV10-3 to TRBJ1-1; TRBD1 aligns across 11 bases. The trim removed 6 bases at V and 6 bases at J, leaving 3 bases unmatched. The V gene's germline CDR1 is ENHRY and CDR2 SYGVKD. CDR3 size: 13 residues. Here the CDR3 reads CAISMGQGAEAFF. CDR3 coding DNA: TGTGCCATCAGCATGGGACAGGGGGCTGAAGCTTTCTTT.

This clone came up once. The chain joins TRBV4-1 to TRBJ2-1; D not resolved. The V end was cut by 0 bases, the J end by 0 bases, with 12 bases between. This CDR3 has 17 amino acids. CDR1 is MGHRA and CDR2 is YSYEKL in the germline V gene. In DNA form, the CDR3 reads TGCGCCAGCAGCCAAGAAGGGCCCAGTAGCTCCTACAATGAGCAGTTCTTC. This sequence encodes CASSQEGPSSSYNEQFF.

This clone was found a few times. This chain links TRBV28 with TRBJ2-7, with D perhaps given as TRBD1 or TRBD2 (8 bases each). The CDR3 extends over 15 amino acids. The V end lost 5 bases, the J end lost 6 bases, and 20 bases lay between the germline ends. CDR1 MDHEN and CDR2 SYDVKM come from the germline V gene. The CDR3 sequence: CASSRGGTGLREQYF. The CDR3 DNA follows: TGTGCCAGCAGTCGGGGGGGGACAGGTCTCCGCGAGCAGTACTTC.

V usage is TRBV28 and J usage is TRBJ1-2; 9 bases match TRBD1. Germline trimming cut 0 bases from V and 3 bases from J; bases unmatched to any gene: 2. CDR3 size: 15 residues. The germline V gene has CDR1 MDHEN and CDR2 SYDVKM. CDR3 DNA sequence: TGTGCCAGCAGTTTATGGACAGGGGGGGACTATGGCTACACCTTC. This gives the protein CASSLWTGGDYGYTF.

The rearrangement uses TRBV30 and TRBJ1-4; D is uncertain. Germline lookup yields CDR1 GTSNPN and CDR2 SVGIG (reference sequence). V lost 3 bases to trimming and J lost 8 bases, with 10 bases between them. The CDR3 consists of 12 residues. CDR3 DNA: TGTGCCTGGAGCGGTGACGGGGAAAAACTGTTTTTT. Its translation: CAWSGDGEKLFF.

This chain links TRBV27 with TRBJ2-5; D is perhaps TRBD2 (5 bases). The germline V gene encodes CDR1 MNHEY and CDR2 SMNVEV (reference sequence). The CDR3 contains 13 residues. V lost 4 bases and J lost 0, with 6 bases in between. The CDR3 region has the DNA TGTGCCAGCAGTTGGACTCACCAAGAGACCCAGTACTTC. Its translation is CASSWTHQETQYF.

This clone was observed once. The chain joins TRBV5-8 to TRBJ1-1, with TRBD1 as a possible D gene (5 bases). Per germline, CDR1 SGHTS and CDR2 YDEGEE. The CDR3 is made up of 16 amino acids. V lost 0 bases and J lost 0, with 12 bases in between. The CDR3 sequence is CASSLERGFMNTEAFF. The CDR3 DNA reads as TGTGCCAGCAGCTTGGAAAGGGGTTTTATGAACACTGAAGCTTTCTTT.

This chain links TRBV16 with TRBJ2-6; D is tentatively TRBD1 or TRBD2 (5 bases each). This CDR3 spans 18 amino acids. CDR1 KGHSY and CDR2 FQNENV come from the germline V gene. Trimming took off 1 base at V and 0 bases at J, with 13 bases between the two ends. DNA of the CDR3: TGTGCCAGCAGCCAATGGGTCGGGGACCACTCTGGGGCCAACGTCCTGACTTTC. Protein product: CASSQWVGDHSGANVLTF.